Included here is one T cell receptor beta chain sequence, with context. Its binding antigen is unknown. Per-nucleotide qualities are absent, and no much larger clonotype sits a single base away. The data stem from a study of blood T cell repertoires in COVID-19 (dated by TCRdb to 2018 to 2021). For the wider study: The collaborator samples originated in the United States, Italy and Spain and spanned the acute and convalescent phases of COVID-19. The material from the prospective study consisted of cDNA or gDNA derived from T cells, B-cell-depleted T cells, or PBMCs. The dataset comprised deeply sampled blood TCRbeta repertoires from subjects exposed to, actively infected with, or recovered from COVID-19. The repertoires were released in a freely available public database meant as a resource for research on the immune response to SARS-CoV-2. Samples were obtained from the ongoing ImmuneRACE study (first 160 participants) and from about 1,300 subjects provided by 6 global collaborators. Nearly every sample came with metadata listing a de-identified subject ID, COVID-19 status, age in years and sex. Where HLA class I and class II types were available, the types were taken from metadata supplied by the sample provider, not from assay-based typing.

As encoded in the germline V gene (reference sequence), CDR1 is LNHDA while CDR2 is SQIVND. Trimmed from V: 6 bases; trimmed from J: 6 bases; junction bases lacking a gene match: 7. Inclusive of the bounding cysteine and phenylalanine, the CDR3 is 13 residues long. CDR3 DNA only is kept here, 39 bases in frame from base 1. The investigation overall reported the following: The amount of clinical and demographic metadata varied by source and participant and was provided uncurated.

TCRbeta CDR3 regions were amplified from genomic DNA by means of the immunoSEQ Assay, a bias-controlled multiplex PCR. The paper's data handling went like this. Nucleated cell counts per sample were estimated from amplification of reference gene primers within the assay. To quantify the absolute abundance of each unique TCRbeta CDR3 rearrangement, sequence reads were collapsed and filtered. For each sample, productive Simpson clonality was calculated as the square root of Simpson's diversity index over productive rearrangements. The source is immuneACCESS, and TCRdb retained only in-frame sequences with V and J called. Part of the clones is not carried over; for the studies checked, unresolved V genes explain less than half of this, and the remainder is unexplained. Clone size and V and J calls were adopted from that table, with D and trimming inferred from the DNA. This sample is represented by approximately 270,000 clones; roughly 83% of them were singletons. 8.9% of the sample is in the top ten clones.

Whole blood was collected in K2EDTA tubes by collaborating institutions according to the institutions' own protocols. Collaborator samples were shipped for TCRbeta analysis as frozen whole blood, isolated PBMCs, or DNA extracted from either sample type. The TCR originated in an elderly man with acute or convalescent COVID-19. The rearranged chain carries TRBV19 and TRBJ1-2; 7 bases in between match TRBD1. The material sequenced was peripheral blood. DNA sequence: TGTGCCAGTAGCCCGACAGGGTCAAATGGCTACACCTTC. This codes for CASSPTGSNGYTF. With the rest looked up from the reference TRBV19 and TRBJ1-2 genes rather than sequenced, the full variable domain is DGGITQSPKYLFRKEGQNVTLSCEQNLNHDAMYWYRQDPGQGLRLIYYSQIVNDFQKGDIAEGYSVSREKKESFPLTVTSAQKNPTAFYLCASSPTGSNGYTFGSGTRLTVV.